This T cell receptor (beta chain) derives from a study of OX40 agonist ivuxolimab in advanced cancers. Whole-study context: The study treated patients with ivuxolimab, an agonistic anti-OX40 (CD134) antibody. Patients receiving dose escalation had hepatocellular carcinoma, melanoma, renal cell or head and neck cancer. From about 20 to 79 years was the age range, with a mean of approximately 63 years, and 70% to 85% were male.

With baseline, cycle 4 day 1, and cycle 7 day 1 as timepoints, blood was sampled. The CDR3 is 16 amino acids. V was shortened by 5 bases and J by 0 bases, with 13 bases between the two germline ends. Germline V gene sequence: CDR1 SGHVS, CDR2 FNYEAQ. The assay was immunoSEQ multiplex PCR, and TCRdb's table has in-frame clones only and misses some. The sample carries 55,000 to 70,000 clones, about 92% recorded once. The J gene is TRBJ2-2, the V gene TRBV7-6, with D perhaps TRBD1 (5 bases). The receptor comes from an adult with an advanced solid tumor such as melanoma, head and neck, liver or kidney cancer. The sequences come from CD4+ or CD8+ T cells sorted from blood, collected in a trial of the OX40 agonist ivuxolimab. DNA for the CDR3: TGTGCCAGCAGCCCCCGCCAAGGGGCGAACACCGGGGAGCTGTTTTTT. This translates into CASSPRQGANTGELFF.